This entry features one TCR beta chain sequence. The assay was immunoSEQ multiplex PCR, and TCRdb's table has in-frame clones only and misses some. The data show roughly 410,000 clones, with over 75% seen just once and 2% to 2.5% held by the top ten. The data were obtained in a study of blood T cell repertoires in COVID-19. Unmatched junction bases numbered 8, after V lost 7 bases and J lost 5 bases. The CDR3 is made up of 13 amino acids. The TCR originated in a woman in her sixties with COVID-19, enrolled during active disease. The rearrangement joins TRBV12-3 or TRBV12-4 to TRBJ2-7; TRBD1 aligns across 7 bases. Specimen: peripheral blood. This chain's CDR3 is CASTHQGVHEQYF. The CDR3 DNA reads TGTGCCAGCACCCACCAGGGGGTCCACGAGCAGTACTTC.